This entry describes one T cell receptor (beta chain). This sample stems from a study of OX40 agonist ivuxolimab in advanced cancers. The CDR3 contains 11 residues. The germline CDR1 and CDR2 sequences are SQVTM and ANQGSEA. The germline V and J ends were trimmed by 5 bases and 1 base, with 6 bases remaining between them. Sequencing was performed with immunoSEQ multiplex PCR; in TCRdb, only in-frame clones are kept and a portion is missing. The sample consists of 69,000 or so clones, approximately 92% of them appearing once. This clonotype was sampled from an adult with an advanced solid tumor such as melanoma, head and neck, liver or kidney cancer. Sequencing was performed on CD4+ or CD8+ T cells sorted from blood, taken in a trial of the OX40 agonist ivuxolimab. This chain links TRBV29-1 with TRBJ2-7; D not certain. The CDR3 here is CSVMGSYEQYF. CDR3 coding DNA: TGCAGCGTTATGGGTTCCTACGAGCAGTACTTC.